This TCR beta chain was retrieved from a study of T-cell reconstitution after alpha-beta-depleted transplantation in children. Study conclusions and caveats: Several hundred expanded graft clones reportedly supplied alpha-beta T cells about two months after transplant. Elevated TCRbeta diversity at day 60 was traced, in some patients, to surviving recipient T cells and thymic progenitors. The authors attributed T-cell counts and diversity one year after transplant mostly to newly produced T cells.

This clonotype was found many times. Antigen unknown. During its preparation, the TCRbeta library received unique molecular identifiers. TCRdb called the PCR reads again in MiXCR, with one record for every CDR3 protein. The repertoire includes around 200,000 distinct CDR3 sequences, around 9.2% of them detected once, and less than 40% sits in the top ten. V lost 7 bases to trimming and J lost 0 bases, with 10 bases between them. This CDR3 is 13 amino acids long. Germline V gives CDR1 SQVTM, CDR2 ANQGSEA. The material sequenced was PBMCs, mostly from graft donor cells, taken 360 days after TCRalphabeta/CD19-depleted stem cell transplant. The chain recombines TRBV29-1 with TRBJ2-1; tentative D call: TRBD2 (5 bases). The clonotype originates from a male patient between 2 and 15 years old who had a stem cell transplant for acute myeloid leukemia, so the T cells may come from the graft donor. CDR3 residues: CSARGGSYNEQFF. For the CDR3, the DNA is TGCAGCGCTCGAGGAGGCTCCTACAATGAGCAGTTCTTC.